The entry below gives a single TCR beta chain sequence along with its context. Antigen unknown. This CDR3 has 17 residues. V lost 1 base to trimming and J lost 2 bases, with 14 bases between them. Germline lookup yields CDR1 SGHVS and CDR2 FNYEAQ. This sample stems from a study of T cell repertoires in cytomegalovirus infection. Background on the study: Epitope selection comprised recently identified HLA-C-restricted CMV epitopes and well-studied HLA-B-restricted CMV epitopes. Matching HLA type and CMV infection were both indicated by public TCR beta signatures.

MiXCR, run by TCRdb on the reads, gives a single entry per CDR3 protein. The profile shows about 830,000 distinct CDR3 sequences, approximately 30% of them singletons. Regarding the study as a whole: HLA-C-restricted, CMV-specific TCR beta clonotypes were dominant ex vivo. The cumulative frequency of public TCR beta families identified carriers of CMV plus the relevant HLA.

The chain combines TRBV7-6 with TRBJ2-2; possibly TRBD1 for D (5 bases). This sample comprised cultured CD8+ T cells from PBMCs, obtained from culture after CMV antigen stimulation. The source is a human donor in good health (CMV status not recorded). Some clones in this sample may be carry-over from other donors' samples. DNA for the CDR3: TGTGCCAGCAGCTTAGATGAGTCAGGACATAACACCGGGGAGCTGTTTTTT. The encoded protein is CASSLDESGHNTGELFF.